These 24 T cell receptor beta chains were sequenced from one sample in a study of blood T cell repertoires in COVID-19. Data came from immunoSEQ multiplex PCR; TCRdb stores just in-frame clones and leaves some out. The sample yields a few hundred thousand clones, around 90% seen once. The sequencing input was peripheral blood. Receptors originate from an elderly man with acute or convalescent COVID-19.

This sequence joins TRBV27 and TRBJ2-2; tentative D call: TRBD2 (6 bases). The ends were cut back, 2 bases at V and 6 bases at J, with 13 bases in the middle. CDR1 is MNHEY and CDR2 is SMNVEV in the germline V gene (reference sequence). The CDR3 extends over 15 amino acids. CDR3 sequence (DNA): TGTGCCAGCAGTTTAATAGGCAGGAGGGCCGGGGAGCTGTTTTTT. Its translation: CASSLIGRRAGELFF.

J is TRBJ2-6 and V is TRBV2, with unresolved D. Looked up from germline, CDR1 is SNHLY and CDR2 is FYNNEI. The CDR3 has 14 residues. Trimming shortened V by 5 bases and J by 1 base, and 6 bases separated the two germline ends. CDR3 sequence: CASSFVSGANVLTF. For the CDR3, the DNA is TGTGCCAGCAGTTTTGTATCTGGGGCCAACGTCCTGACTTTC.

The chain carries TRBV10-2 and TRBJ2-2, with 11 bases that match TRBD2. CDR3 length: 15 amino acids. V lost 8 bases to trimming and J lost 5 bases; unmatched junction nucleotides: 7. Germline values: CDR1 WSHSY, CDR2 SAAADI. The CDR3 reads CASVSGLAVTGELFF. In DNA, the CDR3 is TGCGCCAGCGTATCGGGACTAGCGGTAACCGGGGAGCTGTTTTTT.

This rearrangement joins TRBV5-1 to TRBJ2-5, with 9 bases matching TRBD2. The germline V gene has CDR1 SGHRS and CDR2 YFSETQ. The CDR3 consists of 15 residues. J was trimmed by 7 bases and V by 5 bases; bases with no gene match: 12. The DNA of the CDR3 is TGCGCCAGCAGACAAGCGGGGGGCCTACTTGGGACCCAGTACTTC. Translation gives CASRQAGGLLGTQYF. Full variable domain (outside the CDR3, taken from reference TRBV5-1 and TRBJ2-5): KAGVTQTPRYLIKTRGQQVTLSCSPISGHRSVSWYQQTPGQGLQFLFEYFSETQRNKGNFPGRFSGRQFSNSRSEMNVSTLELGDSALYLCASRQAGGLLGTQYFGPGTRLLVL.

V and J are TRBV10-3 and TRBJ2-7, with 8 bases lining up with TRBD1. The CDR3 extends over 14 amino acids. J lost 3 bases, V lost 2 bases, and 3 bases had no gene match. CDR1 ENHRY and CDR2 SYGVKD come from the germline V gene. The chain's CDR3 is CAISEQGALYEQYF. The CDR3 coding sequence is TGTGCCATCAGTGAGCAGGGGGCCCTCTACGAGCAGTACTTC.

CDR3 loop: CASSLDGTYEQYF. In DNA, the CDR3 is TGCGCCAGCAGCTTGGACGGGACCTACGAGCAGTACTTC. This chain joins TRBV5-1 and TRBJ2-7, with D maybe TRBD2 (5 bases). CDR1 and CDR2 (germline): SGHRS, YFSETQ. V was cut by 0 bases and J by 2 bases, with 6 bases left in between. The CDR3 length is 13 residues.

The chain recombines TRBV7-2 with TRBJ1-2; TRBD1 aligns across 8 bases. Germline CDR1 and CDR2: SGHTA and FQGNSA. The V gene end was trimmed by 1 base and the J gene end by 8 bases; junction bases not matched to a gene: 6. The CDR3 loop spans 14 amino acids. CDR3 sequence (DNA): TGTGCCAGCAGCTTAGAGGGCAGGGGGCGAGGCTACACCTTC. Residues: CASSLEGRGRGYTF.

This chain connects TRBV7-9 to TRBJ2-5; 15 bases align to TRBD2. Germline V CDR1 and CDR2: SEHNR, FQNEAQ (reference sequence). The CDR3 length is 16 residues. Germline trimming cut 5 bases from V and 4 bases from J; bases unmatched to any gene: 5. The CDR3 sequence is CASSLGLAGGRETQYF. The CDR3 bases are TGTGCCAGCAGCCTGGGACTAGCGGGAGGACGAGAGACCCAGTACTTC.

This clone was seen a single time. J is TRBJ2-3 and V is TRBV11-2, with D unresolved. Germline lookup yields CDR1 SGHAT and CDR2 FQNNGV. V lost 5 bases and J 0 bases, leaving 18 bases between the germline ends. CDR3 length: 17 residues. The CDR3 sequence is CASSPRLQSASTDTQYF. For the CDR3, the DNA is TGTGCCAGCAGCCCCAGGTTGCAGAGTGCTAGCACAGATACGCAGTATTTT.

V usage is TRBV5-3 and J usage is TRBJ1-5; 9 bases are shared with TRBD1. TRBV5-3 is flagged as an ORF with uncertain function. This CDR3 contains 19 residues. V was pared by 4 bases and J by 4 bases, with 18 bases of the junction left unmatched. CDR3 in amino acids: CARSPPGQGKSWYNQPQHF. The CDR3, as DNA: TGTGCCAGAAGCCCGCCGGGACAGGGTAAGAGCTGGTATAATCAGCCCCAGCATTTT.

This chain links TRBV5-8 with TRBJ1-2, with a possible D match to TRBD1 (5 bases). CDR3 size: 13 residues. V shed 1 base and J shed 8 bases, with 12 bases lying between them. Germline CDR1 and CDR2: SGHTS and YDEGEE. CDR3: CASSLRGMGGYTF. Here the CDR3 DNA reads TGTGCCAGCAGCTTGCGGGGGATGGGAGGCTACACCTTC.

The chain recombines TRBV12-3 or TRBV12-4 with TRBJ1-1; D is uncertain. The CDR3 runs 13 residues. V lost 5 bases, J lost 4 bases, and 11 bases lay in between. The CDR3 reads CASSRQEGTEAFF. In DNA form, the CDR3 reads TGTGCCAGCAGTAGGCAGGAGGGCACTGAAGCTTTCTTT.

V is TRBV11-2 and J is TRBJ2-1; TRBD2 might be the D (5 bases). This CDR3 spans 18 amino acids. CDR1 SGHAT and CDR2 FQNNGV come from the germline V gene. Trimming cost V 1 base and J 0 bases, with 16 bases left between them. The CDR3 DNA reads as TGTGCCAGCAGCTTAGTAAGCGGACGTCCTAGCTCCTACAATGAGCAGTTCTTC. Its translation: CASSLVSGRPSSYNEQFF. Using reference TRBV11-2 and TRBJ2-1 for the parts outside the CDR3, the full variable domain is EAGVAQSPRYKIIEKRQSVAFWCNPISGHATLYWYQQILGQGPKLLIQFQNNGVVDDSQLPKDRFSAERLKGVDSTLKIQPAKLEDSAVYLCASSLVSGRPSSYNEQFFGPGTRLTVL.

The gene calls are TRBV6-2 or TRBV6-3 and TRBJ2-3; weak D call: TRBD2 (6 bases). The V end was cut by 5 bases, the J end by 4 bases, with 16 bases between. From germline, CDR1 is MNHEY and CDR2 SVGEGT. This CDR3 has 15 residues. The CDR3 coding sequence is TGTGCCAGCAGTCCGGGGAGCGGGTACGCAGATACGCAGTATTTT. Its translation: CASSPGSGYADTQYF.

The chain recombines TRBV29-1 with TRBJ2-7; 10 bases map to TRBD1. Trimming at V came to 6 bases and at J to 1 base, leaving 15 bases not matched to a gene. Germline V gene sequence: CDR1 SQVTM, CDR2 ANQGSEA. The CDR3 length is 17 residues. In DNA, the CDR3 is TGCAGCGTAGACCCGGGACAGGGGCTACTGAGGTCCTACGAGCAGTACTTC. Its translation is CSVDPGQGLLRSYEQYF.

The chain joins TRBV4-2 to TRBJ2-7; unclear D gene. Germline CDR1 reads LGHNA; CDR2 reads YNFKEQ. V gave up 1 base and J gave up 2 bases, with 6 bases separating them. The CDR3 totals 13 residues. The CDR3 DNA reads TGTGCCAGCAGCCAAGTGGCAGCCTACGAGCAGTACTTC. Amino acids: CASSQVAAYEQYF.

The rearrangement uses TRBV11-2 and TRBJ2-7; possibly TRBD1 for D (7 bases). The CDR3 is made up of 16 amino acids. V was clipped by 1 base and J by 4 bases, with 17 bases between them. Germline-derived CDR1 and CDR2 are SGHAT and FQNNGV. The CDR3 sequence: CASSLGRGRLVYEQYF. CDR3 DNA sequence: TGTGCCAGCAGCTTAGGGAGGGGGCGACTTGTTTACGAGCAGTACTTC.

This chain uses TRBV29-1 with TRBJ2-1, with 7 bases aligning to TRBD2. The germline V gene has CDR1 SQVTM and CDR2 ANQGSEA. V gave up 4 bases and J gave up 0 bases; unmatched junction bases: 9. The CDR3 has 16 residues. CDR3 in DNA: TGCAGCGTTGGAAAACTAGCGACACGCTCCTACAATGAGCAGTTCTTC. Protein: CSVGKLATRSYNEQFF.

Turning to this clone: Other DNA sequences in the sample encode the same CDR3. CDR3 sequence: CASSLSGSTDTQYF. The CDR3 DNA reads TGTGCCAGCAGCCTGAGCGGGAGCACAGATACGCAGTATTTT. This chain joins TRBV7-3 and TRBJ2-3; D possibly corresponds to TRBD2 (6 bases). Trimming pared 5 bases from V and 0 bases from J, leaving 9 bases between. Germline lookup yields CDR1 SGHTA and CDR2 FQGTGA. The CDR3 totals 14 residues.

This chain links TRBV10-1 with TRBJ1-2; 7 bases are a match to TRBD1. The CDR3 is 16 amino acids. Germline CDR1 and CDR2: WNHNN and SYGVQD (reference sequence). The junction had 6 bases not matched to a gene; V was cut back by 0 bases and J by 2 bases. CDR3 bases: TGCGCCAGCAGTGAGTCGACAGGGAAAGGCAACTATGGCTACACCTTC. This translates into CASSESTGKGNYGYTF.

A few counts support this clone. The chain recombines TRBV6-5 with TRBJ2-1, with D unclear. Germline loops: CDR1 MNHEY, CDR2 SVGAGI. Trimming removed 6 bases from V and 8 bases from J, with 20 bases in between. This CDR3 contains 15 residues. The CDR3 bases are TGTGCCAGCAGGAAGATTTGGGCCGGTTCCGATGAGCAGTTCTTC. Residues: CASRKIWAGSDEQFF.

The chain is built from TRBV19 and TRBJ2-5; TRBD1 agrees at 11 bases. The V and J ends lost 5 bases and 5 bases, in that order; junction bases with no gene match: 7. The CDR3 contains 15 residues. Germline CDR1 is LNHDA and CDR2 is SQIVND (reference sequence). The CDR3 region is CASSAGQGAGETQYF. Here the CDR3 DNA reads TGTGCCAGTAGTGCTGGACAGGGGGCCGGGGAGACCCAGTACTTC.

The V gene is TRBV7-2, the J gene TRBJ2-5, with TRBD2 matching over 7 bases. The CDR3 loop spans 15 amino acids. The germline V gene has CDR1 SGHTA and CDR2 FQGNSA. The junction had 13 bases not matched to a gene; V was cut back by 5 bases and J by 7 bases. The CDR3 region is CASSPALALKRTQYF. Written as DNA, the CDR3 is TGTGCCAGCAGCCCAGCACTAGCGCTCAAGAGGACCCAGTACTTC.

About this clone itself: This sample also contains other DNA sequences that code for the same CDR3. The V call is TRBV11-3, the J call TRBJ1-1, with D perhaps TRBD1 (5 bases). This CDR3 has 13 residues. V gave up 2 bases and J gave up 5 bases, with 9 bases separating them. Germline-derived CDR1 and CDR2 are SGHNT and YENEEA. CDR3 bases: TGTGCCAGCAGCTTAACGGGGGGAACTGAAGCTTTCTTT. This encodes CASSLTGGTEAFF.